The 24 T cell receptor beta chains in this list originate from one sample, sequenced in a study of blood T cell repertoires in COVID-19. The method was immunoSEQ multiplex PCR; TCRdb's version includes in-frame clones alone and lacks a portion of them. The top ten hold approximately 12% of the sample, which has roughly 300,000 clones, 70% to 90% seen once. What was sequenced was peripheral blood. Every receptor here comes from a young woman with COVID-19, enrolled during active disease.

The chain has TRBV14 and TRBJ2-5; D possibly corresponds to TRBD1 (5 bases). CDR1 and CDR2 (germline): SGHDN, FVKESK. This CDR3 has 14 amino acids. Trimming removed 4 bases at V and 1 base at J, with 10 bases between. CDR3 nucleotide sequence: TGTGCCAGCAGCCGGAATAGGGGCCAAGAGACCCAGTACTTC. Protein product: CASSRNRGQETQYF.

This clone has a single count. The chain combines TRBV4-1 with TRBJ2-7, with 10 bases fitting TRBD2. This CDR3 has 13 residues. Germline V gene lookup returns CDR1 MGHRA and CDR2 YSYEKL. Trimming took 7 bases from V and 5 from J; bases not matched to a gene: 5. CDR3 sequence reads: CASKAGGPHEQYF. The CDR3 nucleotides read TGCGCCAGCAAAGCGGGGGGGCCTCACGAGCAGTACTTC.

J is TRBJ2-5 and V is TRBV15; D is ambiguous. CDR1 and CDR2 (germline): LNHNV, YYDKDF (reference sequence). Trimming pared 2 bases from V and 1 base from J, leaving 11 bases between. This CDR3 comprises 15 residues. The DNA of the CDR3 is TGTGCCACCAGCAGACTACCTCCGGGCCAAGAGACCCAGTACTTC. Encoded protein: CATSRLPPGQETQYF.

The chain links TRBV19 to TRBJ2-2; tentatively, D is TRBD2 (7 bases). V lost 10 bases and J 3 bases, leaving 12 bases between the germline ends. Germline loops: CDR1 LNHDA, CDR2 SQIVND (reference sequence). This CDR3 region has 13 residues. CDR3 loop: CAMRGGHTGELFF. For the CDR3, the DNA is TGTGCCATGAGGGGGGGCCACACCGGGGAGCTGTTTTTT.

This rearrangement joins TRBV5-4 to TRBJ1-1, with TRBD1 identical over 7 bases. V shed 3 bases and J 1 base; nucleotides not matched to a gene: 9. CDR1 is SGHNT and CDR2 is YYREEE in the germline V gene (reference sequence). This CDR3 is 16 amino acids long. The DNA for the CDR3 is TGTGCCAGCAGCTCTACAAGGGACAGACCGAACACTGAAGCTTTCTTT. This translates into CASSSTRDRPNTEAFF.

This chain uses TRBV28 with TRBJ1-5; 11 nucleotides line up with TRBD1. The V segment lost 5 bases and the J segment 7 bases; nucleotides outside the gene matches: 7. The germline V gene has CDR1 MDHEN and CDR2 SYDVKM. The CDR3 extends over 15 amino acids. The DNA of the CDR3 is TGTGCCAGCAGTCCCGGACAGGGGGCGGGGCAGCCCCAGCATTTT. Translating gives CASSPGQGAGQPQHF. The full variable domain, rest sourced from reference TRBV28 and TRBJ1-5, is DVKVTQSSRYLVKRTGEKVFLECVQDMDHENMFWYRQDPGLGLRLIYFSYDVKMKEKGDIPEGYSVSREKKERFSLILESASTNQTSMYLCASSPGQGAGQPQHFGDGTRLSIL.

This chain uses TRBV10-3 with TRBJ1-1; D is perhaps TRBD1 (6 bases). Germline values: CDR1 ENHRY, CDR2 SYGVKD. This CDR3 is built from 15 residues. The ends were cut back, 2 bases at V and 6 bases at J, with 16 bases in the middle. CDR3 region: CAISEAQGILAEAFF. The CDR3 DNA sequence: TGTGCCATCAGTGAGGCGCAGGGGATATTGGCTGAAGCTTTCTTT.

Remarks on this clone: Additional DNA sequences in this sample encode the identical CDR3. The V and J genes are TRBV10-1 and TRBJ2-1, with 10 positions matching TRBD2. The CDR3 is made up of 16 amino acids. Germline V gives CDR1 WNHNN, CDR2 SYGVQD (reference sequence). The ends lost 4 bases at V and 1 base at J; junction bases unmatched: 4. The CDR3 region is CASSVVAGGSYNEQFF. The CDR3 DNA is TGCGCCAGCAGTGTGGTAGCGGGGGGATCCTACAATGAGCAGTTCTTC.

The rearrangement joins TRBV5-4 to TRBJ1-2; D is unclear. Per the germline V gene, CDR1 is SGHNT and CDR2 is YYREEE (reference sequence). This CDR3 is 13 amino acids long. The V gene lost 2 bases and the J gene lost 4 bases, with 9 bases spanning the gap. CDR3 coding DNA: TGTGCCAGCAGCTTTGAGGGTGGCTATGGCTACACCTTC. This translates into CASSFEGGYGYTF.

The V and J genes are TRBV11-2 and TRBJ2-1; a possible D gene is TRBD1 (6 bases). The CDR3 has 17 amino acids. The V end was cut by 4 bases, the J end by 6 bases, with 22 bases between. Germline-derived CDR1 and CDR2 are SGHAT and FQNNGV. CDR3 in DNA: TGTGCCAGCAGCTCCCCAATGACAGGAATGAGGGTCAATGAGCAGTTCTTC. Translating gives CASSSPMTGMRVNEQFF.

This chain uses TRBV5-1 with TRBJ2-7; TRBD1 matches at 7 bases. From germline, CDR1 is SGHRS and CDR2 YFSETQ. V dropped 0 bases and J dropped 2; count of bases not matched to a gene: 2. The length of the CDR3 is 14 residues. Written as DNA, the CDR3 is TGCGCCAGCAGCTTGGGTGACAGGGCCTACGAGCAGTACTTC. This encodes CASSLGDRAYEQYF.

V and J are TRBV18 and TRBJ2-1, with 10 positions matching TRBD2. There are 18 residues in the CDR3. Germline V gene sequence: CDR1 KGHSH, CDR2 LQKENI. J was trimmed by 0 bases and V by 2 bases; bases with no gene match: 7. The CDR3 DNA reads as TGTGCCAGCTCACCAGGTAGCGGGGGGCCTAGCTCCTACAATGAGCAGTTCTTC. Protein sequence: CASSPGSGGPSSYNEQFF.

The chain links TRBV15 to TRBJ1-1; no reliable D call. This CDR3 contains 13 residues. V was clipped by 1 base and J by 4 bases, with 7 bases between them. The germline gives CDR1 LNHNV, CDR2 YYDKDF (reference sequence). The CDR3 region has the DNA TGTGCCACCAGCAGAGGCAGTACCACTGAAGCTTTCTTT. It encodes CATSRGSTTEAFF.

The CDR3 region is CASSLMRDTEAFF. In DNA, the CDR3 is TGTGCCAGCAGTTTAATGAGGGACACTGAAGCTTTCTTT. The V gene is TRBV27, the J gene TRBJ1-1, with D hard to call. Germline V gene lookup returns CDR1 MNHEY and CDR2 SMNVEV (reference sequence). Between the trimmed V and J ends, which lost 2 bases and 3 bases, there was a span of 7 bases. This CDR3 is 13 amino acids long.

The gene calls are TRBV4-2 and TRBJ2-3, with TRBD2 matching 9 bases. CDR3 length equals 16 residues. The junction had 7 bases not matched to a gene; V was cut back by 1 base and J by 5 bases. Germline lookup yields CDR1 LGHNA and CDR2 YNFKEQ. CDR3 in DNA: TGTGCCAGCAGCCAAGCTGGCGGGGGGGCCGTAGATACGCAGTATTTT. Translation: CASSQAGGGAVDTQYF.

The chain uses TRBV5-1 and TRBJ2-7; 7 nucleotides align to TRBD1. This CDR3 has 14 residues. From germline, CDR1 is SGHRS and CDR2 YFSETQ. Trimming took 3 bases from V and 2 from J; bases not matched to a gene: 5. CDR3 sequence: CASSSGQDTYEQYF. The CDR3 coding sequence is TGCGCCAGCAGCTCAGGACAGGATACCTACGAGCAGTACTTC.

The V and J genes are TRBV5-1 and TRBJ2-5; 7 bases are a match to TRBD1. The V gene end was trimmed by 5 bases and the J gene end by 4 bases; junction bases not matched to a gene: 5. The CDR3 runs 13 residues. Per the germline V gene, CDR1 is SGHRS and CDR2 is YFSETQ. Here the CDR3 reads CASREGGLETQYF. In DNA form, the CDR3 reads TGCGCCAGCAGGGAAGGGGGCTTAGAGACCCAGTACTTC. The whole variable domain, filled in from reference TRBV5-1 and TRBJ2-5, reads KAGVTQTPRYLIKTRGQQVTLSCSPISGHRSVSWYQQTPGQGLQFLFEYFSETQRNKGNFPGRFSGRQFSNSRSEMNVSTLELGDSALYLCASREGGLETQYFGPGTRLLVL.

CDR3 DNA: TGCGCCAGCAGCTCACTCCTCCGACAGGGCTCTGGAAACACCATATATTTT. Its translation is CASSSLLRQGSGNTIYF. This chain links TRBV5-1 with TRBJ1-3; 7 bases are shared with TRBD1. This CDR3 spans 17 amino acids. The junction had 9 bases not matched to a gene; V was cut back by 3 bases and J by 0 bases. CDR1 SGHRS and CDR2 YFSETQ come from the germline V gene.

This clone appeared many times. In DNA, the CDR3 is TGTGCCAGCAGCCAAGGTTCCGGGACTAGCGCAGATGAGCAGTTCTTC. As protein: CASSQGSGTSADEQFF. J is TRBJ2-1 and V is TRBV4-2; TRBD2 agrees at 10 bases. This CDR3 is 16 amino acids long. After removal of 1 base from V and 8 bases from J, the junction contained 8 bases not matched to a gene. Germline CDR1 LGHNA, CDR2 YNFKEQ.

V gene TRBV24-1 combines with J gene TRBJ2-7; D is uncertain. This CDR3 is 10 amino acids long. From germline, CDR1 is KGHDR and CDR2 SFDVKD. Written as DNA, the CDR3 is TGTGCCACCAGTGATTTAGACATCTCGGTC. Its translation: CATSDLDISV.

The V gene is TRBV6-5, the J gene TRBJ1-2; 8 bases are shared with TRBD1. The CDR3 covers 14 residues. CDR1 and CDR2 from the germline V gene are MNHEY and SVGAGI. J was trimmed by 5 bases and V by 6 bases; bases with no gene match: 8. CDR3 residues: CASSYQGAGYGYTF. CDR3 coding DNA: TGTGCCAGCAGCTATCAGGGGGCTGGGTATGGCTACACCTTC.

This clone occurred once. The chain recombines TRBV30 with TRBJ2-3; 12 nucleotides line up with TRBD2. Per germline, CDR1 GTSNPN and CDR2 SVGIG (reference sequence). Germline trimming cut 2 bases from V and 5 bases from J; bases unmatched to any gene: 5. This CDR3 comprises 15 residues. The chain's CDR3 is CAWSLAGGPGDTQYF. The CDR3 DNA is TGTGCCTGGAGTCTAGCGGGGGGGCCAGGAGATACGCAGTATTTT.

This clone was picked up a small number of times. This chain links TRBV29-1 with TRBJ1-3; 8 positions match TRBD1. From germline, CDR1 is SQVTM and CDR2 ANQGSEA. The CDR3 covers 18 residues. Trimming took 4 bases from V and 0 from J; bases not matched to a gene: 14. The CDR3: CSVVPIDIQGDSGNTIYF. For the CDR3, the DNA is TGCAGCGTTGTCCCCATCGACATACAGGGGGACTCTGGAAACACCATATATTTT.

V is TRBV5-1 and J is TRBJ2-5; 7 bases line up with TRBD1. V shed 0 bases, J shed 3 bases, and the junction held 11 bases outside the gene matches. CDR1 SGHRS and CDR2 YFSETQ come from the germline V gene. CDR3 length: 17 amino acids. CDR3 DNA: TGCGCCAGCAGCTTGGGGAACAGGGGCACTCTTAAAGAGACCCAGTACTTC. It codes for CASSLGNRGTLKETQYF.